Below are 24 T cell receptor beta chains sequenced from a single sample in a study of shared clonotypes between healthy human individuals. TCRdb's table, derived via immunoSEQ multiplex PCR, lists solely in-frame clones and lacks some. Altogether millions of clones are present, 90% to 95% being singletons, with the ten largest covering about 0.13%. Specimen: naive CD4+ T cells sorted from blood. The sample's subset: CD45RA+ positively selected. These receptors were collected from a man between 18 and 35 years old in good health.

V is TRBV9 and J is TRBJ2-5; 9 bases agree with TRBD1. CDR1 SGDLS and CDR2 YYNGEE come from the germline V gene. Trimming removed 4 bases from V and 5 bases from J; junction bases left unmatched: 12. This CDR3 region has 16 residues. The CDR3 loop reads CASSPSDRGRIETQYF. The CDR3 coding sequence is TGTGCCAGCAGCCCTTCGGACAGGGGAAGAATTGAGACCCAGTACTTC.

J is TRBJ2-5 and V is TRBV5-1; TRBD1 matches at 9 bases. Germline-derived CDR1 and CDR2 are SGHRS and YFSETQ. CDR3 size: 14 residues. With V trimmed by 0 bases and J by 4 bases, 1 base remained unmatched. DNA of the CDR3: TGCGCCAGCAGCTTGGCGGACAGGGGAGAGACCCAGTACTTC. Translation: CASSLADRGETQYF.

This chain links TRBV12-5 with TRBJ2-3; TRBD2 aligns across 13 bases. The V gene's germline CDR1 is LGHNT and CDR2 FRNRAP. The CDR3 has 18 residues. With V trimmed by 0 bases and J by 6 bases, 9 bases remained unmatched. The CDR3: CASGLVAVLAGGRDTQYF. DNA for the CDR3: TGTGCTAGTGGTTTGGTCGCCGTACTAGCGGGAGGGCGGGATACGCAGTATTTT.

This clone was seen only once. This chain uses TRBV5-1 with TRBJ2-2; D perhaps matches TRBD1 (6 bases). This CDR3 comprises 16 residues. Germline V gene lookup returns CDR1 SGHRS and CDR2 YFSETQ. Trimming removed 0 bases from V and 0 bases from J, with 9 bases in between. CDR3: CASSLEGTTNTGELFF. In nucleotides, the CDR3 is TGCGCCAGCAGCTTGGAAGGGACAACGAACACCGGGGAGCTGTTTTTT.

The J gene is TRBJ2-7, the V gene TRBV28, with D perhaps TRBD1 or TRBD2 (5 bases each). Germline V lookup: CDR1 MDHEN, CDR2 SYDVKM. Trimming took 8 bases from V and 0 from J, leaving 11 bases between them. The CDR3 is 13 residues long. The CDR3 protein is CASWDPASYEQYF. In DNA form, the CDR3 reads TGTGCCAGCTGGGACCCCGCCTCCTACGAGCAGTACTTC.

This clone was found once. Written as DNA, the CDR3 is TGCAGCGTTGATGGAAATGGCTACACCTTC. This sequence encodes CSVDGNGYTF. The gene calls are TRBV29-1 and TRBJ1-2; D remains ambiguous. The CDR3 has 10 amino acids. Germline V lookup: CDR1 SQVTM, CDR2 ANQGSEA. Deletions cut 3 bases from V and 6 bases from J, with 5 bases between.

This chain joins TRBV2 and TRBJ2-7; 7 nucleotides match TRBD2. Germline trimming cut 7 bases from V and 3 bases from J; bases unmatched to any gene: 3. This CDR3 spans 12 amino acids. Germline assignment: CDR1 SNHLY and CDR2 FYNNEI. CDR3 region: CASKRDVYEQYF. CDR3 bases: TGTGCCAGCAAGCGGGACGTCTACGAGCAGTACTTC.

V gene TRBV7-2 combines with J gene TRBJ2-1, with 14 bases fitting TRBD2. Germline values: CDR1 SGHTA, CDR2 FQGNSA. The CDR3 is 16 amino acids. Unmatched junction bases numbered 4, after V lost 1 base and J lost 8 bases. The CDR3 reads CASSLEGLAGVYEQFF. In DNA form, the CDR3 reads TGTGCCAGCAGCTTAGAGGGACTAGCGGGAGTATATGAGCAGTTCTTC.

In this sample, this clone turned up once. The V call is TRBV6-4, the J call TRBJ2-1, with TRBD2 identical over 12 bases. V lost 5 bases, J lost 9 bases, and 5 bases stayed unmatched. Germline V gives CDR1 MRHNA, CDR2 SNTAGT. CDR3 length equals 14 residues. As DNA, the CDR3 is TGTGCCAGCAGTCCTAGCGGGGGGGAAGGTGAGCAGTTCTTC. It is translated as CASSPSGGEGEQFF.

The chain employs TRBV7-8 and TRBJ2-5, with 8 bases that match TRBD2. V dropped 3 bases and J dropped 2; count of bases not matched to a gene: 8. This CDR3 contains 16 residues. CDR1 SGHVS and CDR2 FQNEAQ come from the germline V gene. The CDR3 nucleotides are TGTGCCAGCAGCTTTGAGGCTAGCGGGTTTCAAGAGACCCAGTACTTC. Translation gives CASSFEASGFQETQYF.

The chain couples TRBV11-3 to TRBJ2-1, with D possibly called TRBD1 or TRBD2 (5 bases each). CDR1 is SGHNT, CDR2 YENEEA, per germline. This CDR3 is built from 16 residues. V shed 0 bases and J shed 2 bases, with 11 bases lying between them. CDR3 region: CASSLDGTLAYNEQFF. CDR3 bases: TGTGCCAGCAGCTTAGACGGGACCTTAGCCTACAATGAGCAGTTCTTC.

This clone was seen once. The V gene is TRBV2, the J gene TRBJ1-3, with no clear D. Germline assignment: CDR1 SNHLY and CDR2 FYNNEI. There are 15 residues in the CDR3. The V and J ends lost 4 bases and 0 bases respectively, with 10 bases between them. The CDR3 nucleotides are TGTGCCAGCAGTGTATCAGTGAGCTCTGGAAACACCATATATTTT. Its protein is CASSVSVSSGNTIYF.

A single count supports this clone. The chain uses TRBV30 and TRBJ2-7; D is ambiguous. From germline, CDR1 is GTSNPN and CDR2 SVGIG (reference sequence). This CDR3 contains 10 residues. V lost 2 bases to trimming and J lost 5 bases, with 4 bases between them. The CDR3 region is CAWSSHEQYF. CDR3 coding DNA: TGTGCCTGGAGTTCCCACGAGCAGTACTTC. Filled out from reference TRBV30 and TRBJ2-7, the complete variable domain reads SQTIHQWPATLVQPVGSPLSLECTVEGTSNPNLYWYRQAAGRGLQLLFYSVGIGQISSEVPQNLSASRPQDRQFILSSKKLLLSDSGFYLCAWSSHEQYFGPGTRLTVT.

The chain carries TRBV7-9 and TRBJ2-7; the match to TRBD2 covers 8 bases. After removal of 3 bases from V and 2 bases from J, the junction contained 3 bases not matched to a gene. CDR1 is SEHNR and CDR2 is FQNEAQ in the germline V gene (reference sequence). CDR3 length equals 14 residues. CDR3 amino acids: CASSLGLVPYEQYF. The DNA of the CDR3 is TGTGCCAGCAGCTTGGGACTAGTACCCTACGAGCAGTACTTC. The complete variable domain, with remaining parts taken from reference TRBV7-9 and TRBJ2-7, reads DTGVSQNPRHKITKRGQNVTFRCDPISEHNRLYWYRQTLGQGPEFLTYFQNEAQLEKSRLLSDRFSAERPKGSFSTLEIQRTEQGDSAMYLCASSLGLVPYEQYFGPGTRLTVT.

The J gene is TRBJ1-6, the V gene TRBV19, with 8 bases aligning to TRBD1. J lost 7 bases, V lost 7 bases, and 6 bases had no gene match. Germline V gene lookup returns CDR1 LNHDA and CDR2 SQIVND (reference sequence). This CDR3 is built from 14 residues. The CDR3, as DNA: TGTGCCAGTAATGACAGGGGAGAGAATTCACCCCTCCACTTT. This gives the protein CASNDRGENSPLHF.

V and J are TRBV29-1 and TRBJ1-2, with D perhaps TRBD1 (6 bases). V lost 4 bases and J lost 4, with 10 bases in between. Germline CDR1 and CDR2: SQVTM and ANQGSEA. The CDR3 spans 12 residues. The CDR3 DNA reads TGCAGCGTTGTAGGGGGGATCTATGGCTACACCTTC. Translating it yields CSVVGGIYGYTF.

This clone was detected a few times. The chain combines TRBV2 with TRBJ2-2, with no clear D. The germline V gene encodes CDR1 SNHLY and CDR2 FYNNEI. The CDR3 totals 15 residues. Trimming removed 7 bases at V and 3 bases at J, with 15 bases between. In DNA, the CDR3 is TGTGCCAGCACCCGGGCAAGGTTAGACACCGGGGAGCTGTTTTTT. Protein: CASTRARLDTGELFF.

This chain uses TRBV4-1 with TRBJ1-5; D is unclear. The CDR3 covers 16 residues. Germline CDR1 and CDR2: MGHRA and YSYEKL. V was cut by 1 base and J by 0 bases, with 10 bases left in between. CDR3 in DNA: TGCGCCAGCAGCCAAGTAGGTGTTGATAGCAATCAGCCCCAGCATTTT. This gives the protein CASSQVGVDSNQPQHF.

J is TRBJ2-7 and V is TRBV10-3; tentative D call: TRBD2 (5 bases). There are 12 residues in the CDR3. The germline gives CDR1 ENHRY, CDR2 SYGVKD. Trimming removed 6 bases at V and 5 bases at J, with 11 bases between. The DNA of the CDR3 is TGTGCCATCAGCCGTAACGGGGACGAGCAGTACTTC. Translated: CAISRNGDEQYF.

This chain uses TRBV19 with TRBJ2-7, with D unresolved. V lost 0 bases to trimming and J lost 3 bases, with 6 bases between them. Germline V lookup: CDR1 LNHDA, CDR2 SQIVND (reference sequence). The CDR3 loop spans 13 amino acids. The CDR3 reads CASSIDTIYEQYF. CDR3 bases: TGTGCCAGTAGTATAGACACCATCTACGAGCAGTACTTC.

The CDR3 loop reads CASSHRDSAHNEQFF. CDR3 coding DNA: TGCGCCAGCAGCCACCGGGACAGTGCCCACAATGAGCAGTTCTTC. This chain joins TRBV4-1 and TRBJ2-1; TRBD1 matches at 7 bases. The V gene's germline CDR1 is MGHRA and CDR2 YSYEKL. CDR3 length: 15 amino acids. The V and J ends lost 3 bases and 5 bases, in that order; junction bases with no gene match: 7.

The rearrangement uses TRBV5-1 and TRBJ2-5; 8 nucleotides match TRBD2. V gave up 5 bases and J gave up 4 bases; unmatched junction bases: 13. The V gene's germline CDR1 is SGHRS and CDR2 YFSETQ. The CDR3 contains 16 residues. The CDR3 bases are TGCGCCAGCAGTTTAGTTCCGGGACTAGGGGCAGAGACCCAGTACTTC. Encoded protein: CASSLVPGLGAETQYF.

This clone was seen just once. This sequence joins TRBV10-3 and TRBJ2-5, with 9 bases that match TRBD1. Per germline, CDR1 ENHRY and CDR2 SYGVKD. This CDR3 has 14 residues. The ends lost 6 bases at V and 4 bases at J; junction bases unmatched: 6. This CDR3 reads CAIRGGGQGETQYF. The DNA for the CDR3 is TGTGCCATCAGGGGAGGGGGACAGGGAGAGACCCAGTACTTC.

This clone was picked up one time. This chain links TRBV5-5 with TRBJ2-3, with D tentatively TRBD1 or TRBD2 (6 bases each). Germline V gene lookup returns CDR1 SGHKS and CDR2 YYEKEE (reference sequence). Trimming removed 0 bases at V and 0 bases at J, with 11 bases between. This CDR3 contains 16 residues. The CDR3 protein is CASSLAGAPSTDTQYF. For the CDR3, the DNA is TGTGCCAGCAGCTTGGCGGGGGCGCCTAGCACAGATACGCAGTATTTT.